This TCR beta chain derives from a study of graft-versus-host responses after intestinal transplantation. At the level of the study: Each of the recipients got a multivisceral, liver-intestinal, or isolated intestinal transplant. Anti-thymocyte globulin induction preceded about 3 years of tacrolimus and steroid maintenance in all recipients.

Processing was applied to graft tissue in order to liberate intraepithelial and lamina propria lymphocytes. Sequencing was performed with immunoSEQ multiplex PCR; in TCRdb, only in-frame clones are kept and a portion is missing. The sample carries about 5,200 clones, over 55% recorded once. The germline V and J ends were trimmed by 3 bases and 7 bases, with 9 bases remaining between them. Per the germline V gene, CDR1 is MDHEN and CDR2 is SYDVKM. The CDR3 runs to 13 residues. Notes on the study in general: Researchers found GvH clones in recipient marrow, and some showed up first in ileum or blood.

Regarding this clone: The target antigen is unknown.

The gene calls are TRBV28 and TRBJ2-2; D is possibly TRBD1 (5 bases). The sequences come from ileum tissue, collected less than 270 days after intestinal transplant. This sequence originates from a human patient who received an intestinal transplant, so some T cells may come from the graft donor. The CDR3 nucleotides are TGTGCCAGCAGTTTCCCAGGGATCGGGGAGCTGTTTTTT. Amino acids: CASSFPGIGELFF.